Listed here are 11 T cell receptor beta chains from one sample, sequenced in a study of metastatic and nonmetastatic thyroid tumors. Thyroid surgery was performed in patients who had received no treatment beforehand. TCRdb ran MiXCR on the PCR reads. The sample includes some 83,000 clones, approximately 12% of them seen just once. The sequenced sample consisted of tumor tissue. All receptors derive from a female donor with papillary thyroid cancer or a benign thyroid nodule (not recorded which). Some clones in this sample may be carry-over from other donors' samples.

This clone was counted many times. The chain couples TRBV15 to TRBJ2-2; perhaps TRBD1 as D (6 bases). CDR1 LNHNV and CDR2 YYDKDF come from the germline V gene (reference sequence). The ends were cut back, 6 bases at V and 1 base at J, with 9 bases in the middle. The CDR3 has 14 amino acids. The CDR3 DNA follows: TGTGCCACCAGGGAGACAGGGAACACCGGGGAGCTGTTTTTT. Translating gives CATRETGNTGELFF.

This clone was seen a handful of times. A single base separates this from a much larger clone, so it may be a read error. V is TRBV15 and J is TRBJ1-5; D is possibly TRBD1 (6 bases). The germline V gene has CDR1 LNHNV and CDR2 YYDKDF (reference sequence). This CDR3 spans 14 amino acids. DNA of the CDR3: TGTGCCACCATCAGAGCGAGGGGGAATCAGCCCCAGCATTTT. This encodes CATIRARGNQPQHF.

This sequence joins TRBV27 and TRBJ1-5; TRBD1 matches 7 bases. The V and J ends lost 5 bases and 2 bases, in that order; junction bases with no gene match: 3. From germline, CDR1 is MNHEY and CDR2 SMNVEV (reference sequence). The CDR3 has 14 amino acids. In nucleotides, the CDR3 is TGTGCCAGCAGTCAGGGGGACGGCAATCAGCCCCAGCATTTT. It translates to CASSQGDGNQPQHF.

This clone was picked up many times. The rearrangement joins TRBV6-1 to TRBJ1-2, with 10 bases that match TRBD1. With V trimmed by 7 bases and J by 5 bases, 7 bases remained unmatched. Germline assignment: CDR1 MNHNS and CDR2 SASEGT. The CDR3 length is 14 residues. CDR3 in DNA: TGTGCCAGCACCCGACAGGGGGCGAGGTATGGCTACACCTTC. Protein: CASTRQGARYGYTF.

There are a few counts of this clone. A much bigger clone sits one base away, suggesting this may be a read error. The sample holds other DNA sequences that translate to the same CDR3. The chain carries TRBV12-3 or TRBV12-4 and TRBJ2-5, with D perhaps matching TRBD1 (7 bases). The CDR3 consists of 14 residues. The CDR3 sequence is CASRLQGGQETQYF. CDR3 DNA: TGTGCAAGCAGACTTCAGGGGGGCCAAGAGACCCAGTACTTC.

The chain employs TRBV10-3 and TRBJ2-1; TRBD2 matches at 10 bases. Germline assignment: CDR1 ENHRY and CDR2 SYGVKD. The CDR3 is made up of 15 amino acids. V shed 7 bases, J shed 8 bases, and the junction held 11 bases outside the gene matches. This chain's CDR3 is CAITSGRTRRDEQFF. CDR3 nucleotides: TGTGCCATCACTAGCGGGAGAACCAGACGCGATGAGCAGTTCTTC.

V usage is TRBV20-1 and J usage is TRBJ2-1; D is perhaps TRBD1 or TRBD2 (5 bases each). The V end was cut by 6 bases, the J end by 7 bases, with 22 bases between. From germline, CDR1 is DFQATT and CDR2 SNEGSKA (reference sequence). This CDR3 is 15 amino acids long. The CDR3 reads CSAIRPSCRGNEQFF. As DNA, the CDR3 is TGCAGTGCGATCCGGCCTAGCTGTAGGGGAAATGAGCAGTTCTTC.

There are many counts of this clone. The gene calls are TRBV10-1 and TRBJ2-1; no clear D gene. Trimming left V 6 bases short and J 7 bases short, with 7 bases between. Germline V gene lookup returns CDR1 WNHNN and CDR2 SYGVQD (reference sequence). This CDR3 is 11 amino acids long. CDR3 sequence (DNA): TGCGCCAGCAGCCAGAGGAATGAGCAGTTCTTC. This gives the protein CASSQRNEQFF.

The J gene is TRBJ2-3, the V gene TRBV11-2; D possibly corresponds to TRBD2 (6 bases). Per the germline V gene, CDR1 is SGHAT and CDR2 is FQNNGV. This CDR3 has 16 amino acids. With 0 bases removed from V and 5 bases from J, the gap between germline ends came to 15 bases. This CDR3 is CASSLEASGSQDTQYF. The CDR3 DNA follows: TGTGCCAGCAGCTTAGAGGCTTCCGGGAGCCAAGATACGCAGTATTTT.

As to this clone: The identical CDR3 is also encoded by other nucleotide sequences in the sample. The chain couples TRBV18 to TRBJ1-1; a possible D gene is TRBD1 (5 bases). Trimming took 3 bases from V and 6 from J, leaving 14 bases between them. CDR1 and CDR2 from the germline V gene are KGHSH and LQKENI. The CDR3 consists of 14 residues. The CDR3 nucleotides read TGTGCCAGCTCACCTGGCAGGGATGGCGCTGAAGCTTTCTTT. Translated: CASSPGRDGAEAFF. The full variable domain, its missing parts supplied by reference TRBV18 and TRBJ1-1, is NAGVMQNPRHLVRRRGQEARLRCSPMKGHSHVYWYRQLPEEGLKFMVYLQKENIIDESGMPKERFSAEFPKEGPSILRIQQVVRGDSAAYFCASSPGRDGAEAFFGQGTRLTVV.

This clone was detected ten times or more. The V gene is TRBV28, the J gene TRBJ1-2; D unresolved. There are 9 residues in the CDR3. Trimming pared 5 bases from V and 10 bases from J, leaving 5 bases between. Germline CDR1 and CDR2: MDHEN and SYDVKM. The CDR3 region is CASSIPYTF. The CDR3 DNA reads as TGTGCCAGCAGTATACCCTACACCTTC.